A selection of T cell receptor beta chains follows, all from one sample in a study of CD8 T cells in Susac syndrome. MiXCR, applied by TCRdb to the immunoSEQ multiplex PCR reads, yields one record per CDR3 protein. The sample carries under 150,000 distinct CDR3 sequences, 80% recorded once. The sample comprised CD8+ T cells from PBMCs. Receptors originate from a human donor with multiple sclerosis. CDR3s include the opening cysteine and the closing phenylalanine or tryptophan. A D gene is named only where the DNA matches it firmly. Size is omitted from some rows. Given values are once, few, many or a class for expanded clones.

v_call: TRBV5-1; j_call: TRBJ2-1; d_call: TRBD2; clone_size: few; cdr3_aa: CASSLAVGGSSYNEQFF; cdr3_nt: TGCGCCAGCAGCTTGGCCGTGGGAGGGAGCTCCTACAATGAGCAGTTCTTC
v_call: TRBV15; j_call: TRBJ2-3; d_call: -; clone_size: -; cdr3_aa: CATSLLRGITDTQYF; cdr3_nt: TGTGCCACCAGCCTACTCAGGGGAATCACAGATACGCAGTATTTT
v_call: TRBV5-5; j_call: TRBJ1-4; d_call: TRBD1; clone_size: -; cdr3_aa: CASSVGQGWTNEKLFF; cdr3_nt: TGTGCCAGCAGCGTTGGACAGGGTTGGACTAATGAAAAACTGTTTTTT
v_call: TRBV3-1; j_call: TRBJ2-5; d_call: -; clone_size: -; cdr3_aa: CASSQDKGGIRYQETQYF; cdr3_nt: TGTGCCAGCAGCCAAGATAAGGGAGGAATACGGTACCAAGAGACCCAGTACTTC
v_call: TRBV28; j_call: TRBJ1-5; d_call: -; clone_size: -; cdr3_aa: CASSLEGQQPQHF; cdr3_nt: TGTGCCAGCAGTTTAGAGGGACAACAGCCCCAGCATTTT
v_call: TRBV4-1; j_call: TRBJ1-5; d_call: -; clone_size: -; cdr3_aa: CASSQEAGGDSYSNQPQHF; cdr3_nt: TGCGCCAGCAGCCAAGAAGCAGGAGGAGACAGCTATAGCAATCAGCCCCAGCATTTT
v_call: TRBV20-1; j_call: TRBJ2-6; d_call: TRBD1; clone_size: -; cdr3_aa: CSAREDRGFSGANVLTF; cdr3_nt: TGCAGTGCTAGAGAGGACAGGGGGTTCTCTGGGGCCAACGTCCTGACTTTC
v_call: TRBV30; j_call: TRBJ2-2; d_call: -; clone_size: -; cdr3_aa: CAWERAGPGELFF; cdr3_nt: TGTGCCTGGGAGAGGGCCGGACCCGGGGAGCTGTTTTTT
v_call: TRBV13; j_call: TRBJ2-5; d_call: -; clone_size: -; cdr3_aa: CASSLGHYRPQETQYF; cdr3_nt: TGTGCCAGCAGCTTAGGCCATTATCGGCCCCAGGAGACCCAGTACTTC
v_call: TRBV5-1; j_call: TRBJ2-3; d_call: -; clone_size: -; cdr3_aa: CASSFTGIPPDTQYF; cdr3_nt: TGCGCCAGCAGCTTCACAGGGATCCCTCCAGATACGCAGTATTTT
v_call: TRBV6-2/TRBV6-3; j_call: TRBJ1-1; d_call: -; clone_size: few; cdr3_aa: CASSYGRGNTEAFF; cdr3_nt: TGTGCCAGCAGTTACGGGCGGGGGAACACTGAAGCTTTCTTT
v_call: TRBV19; j_call: TRBJ1-2; d_call: -; clone_size: -; cdr3_aa: CASSMADYGYTF; cdr3_nt: TGTGCCAGTAGTATGGCGGACTATGGCTACACCTTC
v_call: TRBV20-1; j_call: TRBJ1-2; d_call: -; clone_size: -; cdr3_aa: CSAPRDGRNSF; cdr3_nt: TGCAGTGCTCCCCGGGACGGGAGAAACTCCTTC
v_call: TRBV7-6; j_call: TRBJ2-1; d_call: -; clone_size: -; cdr3_aa: CASSFMDFGDEQFF; cdr3_nt: TGTGCCAGCAGCTTCATGGACTTCGGGGATGAGCAGTTCTTC
v_call: TRBV3-1; j_call: TRBJ2-1; d_call: TRBD2; clone_size: -; cdr3_aa: CASSRPGIAGGMNEQFF; cdr3_nt: TGTGCCAGCAGCAGACCCGGCATAGCGGGGGGGATGAATGAGCAGTTCTTC
v_call: TRBV12-3/TRBV12-4; j_call: TRBJ1-4; d_call: -; clone_size: -; cdr3_aa: CASSFQGVNEKLFF; cdr3_nt: TGTGCCAGCAGTTTTCAAGGCGTGAATGAAAAACTGTTTTTT
v_call: TRBV30; j_call: TRBJ2-2; d_call: TRBD1; clone_size: -; cdr3_aa: CAWSWTGAGELFF; cdr3_nt: TGTGCCTGGTCCTGGACAGGGGCCGGGGAGCTGTTTTTT
v_call: TRBV12-3/TRBV12-4; j_call: TRBJ2-3; d_call: TRBD1; clone_size: once; cdr3_aa: CASSLRGHGDTQYF; cdr3_nt: TGTGCCAGCAGTCTCAGGGGGCATGGGGATACGCAGTATTTT
v_call: TRBV15; j_call: TRBJ1-2; d_call: -; clone_size: -; cdr3_aa: CATSGATYYGYTF; cdr3_nt: TGTGCCACCAGCGGGGCGACGTACTATGGCTACACCTTC
v_call: TRBV7-8; j_call: TRBJ2-2; d_call: -; clone_size: -; cdr3_aa: CASSLVWGVAGELFF; cdr3_nt: TGTGCCAGCAGCTTAGTCTGGGGGGTGGCCGGGGAGCTGTTTTTT
v_call: TRBV5-4; j_call: TRBJ2-1; d_call: TRBD1; clone_size: -; cdr3_aa: CASTRTGGNEQFF; cdr3_nt: TGTGCCAGCACCCGGACAGGGGGCAATGAGCAGTTCTTC
v_call: TRBV27; j_call: TRBJ1-6; d_call: -; clone_size: -; cdr3_aa: CASSDRNSPLHF; cdr3_nt: TGTGCCAGCAGCGACAGAAATTCACCCCTCCACTTT
v_call: TRBV6-2/TRBV6-3; j_call: TRBJ2-2; d_call: -; clone_size: -; cdr3_aa: CASSYGQGYTGELFF; cdr3_nt: TGTGCCAGCAGTTACGGGCAGGGTTACACCGGGGAGCTGTTTTTT
v_call: TRBV25-1; j_call: TRBJ1-3; d_call: -; clone_size: -; cdr3_aa: CASGPGNTIYF; cdr3_nt: TGTGCCAGCGGACCTGGAAACACCATATATTTT
v_call: TRBV5-6; j_call: TRBJ2-3; d_call: -; clone_size: -; cdr3_aa: CASSLVLRLGTDTQYF; cdr3_nt: TGTGCCAGCAGCTTGGTCCTCCGGCTGGGGACAGATACGCAGTATTTT
v_call: TRBV27; j_call: TRBJ2-1; d_call: TRBD2; clone_size: few; cdr3_aa: CASSPGLAGSNEQFF; cdr3_nt: TGTGCCAGCAGTCCCGGACTAGCGGGGTCCAATGAGCAGTTCTTC
v_call: TRBV10-3; j_call: TRBJ2-1; d_call: -; clone_size: once; cdr3_aa: CAISEVGGGSYNEQFF; cdr3_nt: TGTGCCATCAGTGAAGTCGGAGGGGGCTCCTACAATGAGCAGTTCTTC
v_call: TRBV6-5; j_call: TRBJ1-2; d_call: -; clone_size: few; cdr3_aa: CASSYTGSYGYTF; cdr3_nt: TGTGCCAGCAGTTATACAGGGAGCTATGGCTACACCTTC
v_call: TRBV6-2/TRBV6-3; j_call: TRBJ2-7; d_call: -; clone_size: few; cdr3_aa: CASSYSSADYEQYF; cdr3_nt: TGTGCCAGCAGTTACTCGTCGGCAGACTACGAGCAGTACTTC